A single sample gave rise to the 29 T cell receptor beta chains below, sequenced in a study of early T cells in non-severe SARS-CoV-2 infection. TCRdb used MiXCR to reprocess the 5' RACE reads, holding one entry per CDR3 protein. The data show approximately 49,000 distinct CDR3 sequences, with about 10% seen just once and approximately 8.5% held by the top ten. The sample consisted of whole blood. The receptor set was obtained from an adult who was a healthcare worker with PCR-confirmed SARS-CoV-2 infection or an uninfected control (not recorded which).

This clonotype was seen a few times. This sequence joins TRBV28 and TRBJ1-5; D is ambiguous. This CDR3 region has 13 residues. Germline V gives CDR1 MDHEN, CDR2 SYDVKM. Trimming left V 2 bases short and J 1 base short, with 3 bases between. This CDR3 is CASSLVSNQPQHF. CDR3 nucleotides: TGTGCCAGCAGTTTAGTGAGCAATCAGCCCCAGCATTTT.

This clonotype was counted only a few times. V usage is TRBV7-9 and J usage is TRBJ2-3, with D perhaps being TRBD1 or TRBD2 (6 bases each). CDR1 and CDR2 from the germline V gene are SEHNR and FQNEAQ (reference sequence). V was pared by 1 base and J by 2 bases, with 16 bases between. The CDR3 has 17 residues. The CDR3 protein is CASSLVLARGLTDTQYF. In DNA, the CDR3 is TGTGCCAGCAGCTTAGTTCTTGCCAGGGGACTCACAGATACGCAGTATTTT.

This clonotype appeared a few times. The genes are TRBV29-1 and TRBJ2-5, with a possible D match to TRBD1 (5 bases). Germline V gene sequence: CDR1 SQVTM, CDR2 ANQGSEA. The CDR3 sequence is 10 residues long. With 4 bases removed from V and 10 bases from J, the gap between germline ends came to 10 bases. The CDR3 nucleotides are TGCAGCGTTGGTGACAGAGACCAGTACTTC. Translating gives CSVGDRDQYF.

This clonotype was counted between two and nine times. The germline gene is not matched at one end of the junction; a read error may be the cause. V usage is TRBV7-7 and J usage is TRBJ2-7; 9 bases are shared with TRBD2. Germline V lookup: CDR1 SSHAT, CDR2 FNYEAQ (reference sequence). This CDR3 spans 16 amino acids. In DNA form, the CDR3 reads TGTGCTAGCAGCTTTAATCAGCGGGAGGACTCCTACGAGCAGTACTTC. Amino acid sequence: CASSFNQREDSYEQYF.

This clonotype showed up many times. The J gene is TRBJ2-2, the V gene TRBV27; the match to TRBD1 covers 7 bases. The CDR3 has 15 residues. V dropped 5 bases and J dropped 1; count of bases not matched to a gene: 4. CDR1 is MNHEY and CDR2 is SMNVEV in the germline V gene (reference sequence). The CDR3 loop reads CASSLGQVNTGELFF. CDR3 nucleotide sequence: TGTGCCAGCAGTCTTGGACAGGTGAACACCGGGGAGCTGTTTTTT.

This clonotype was recorded a few times. The chain is built from TRBV12-3 or TRBV12-4 and TRBJ2-1, with D perhaps TRBD2 (5 bases). The germline V and J ends were trimmed by 3 bases and 5 bases, with 8 bases remaining between them. The CDR3 contains 13 residues. CDR3 nucleotide sequence: TGTGCCAGCAGTTTCGGACTCAACAATGAGCAGTTCTTC. Translation gives CASSFGLNNEQFF.

This clonotype has only a few counts. The rearrangement joins TRBV24-1 to TRBJ2-5, with D perhaps given as TRBD1 or TRBD2 (5 bases each). Germline-derived CDR1 and CDR2 are KGHDR and SFDVKD. The CDR3 length is 12 residues. V lost 9 bases and J 5 bases, leaving 12 bases between the germline ends. Here the CDR3 reads CATRGPGETQYF. The CDR3, as DNA: TGTGCCACCCGGGGACCTGGGGAGACCCAGTACTTC.

This clonotype was seen many times. The chain employs TRBV27 and TRBJ2-2; tentatively, D is TRBD1 (6 bases). Germline assignment: CDR1 MNHEY and CDR2 SMNVEV (reference sequence). Deletions cut 6 bases from V and 0 bases from J, with 14 bases between. The CDR3 spans 16 residues. The DNA for the CDR3 is TGTGCCAGCAGCCTAGCTCAGGGGACGAACACCGGGGAGCTGTTTTTT. Amino acid sequence: CASSLAQGTNTGELFF.

This clonotype has ten or more counts. The chain links TRBV27 to TRBJ2-7; unclear D gene. The CDR3 is made up of 13 amino acids. CDR1 is MNHEY, CDR2 SMNVEV, per germline (reference sequence). V lost 2 bases and J lost 4, with 9 bases in between. The CDR3 bases are TGTGCCAGCAGTTTACAGTATCGGTACGAGCAGTACTTC. Its translation: CASSLQYRYEQYF.

This clonotype was counted ten times or more. This chain links TRBV3-1 with TRBJ1-1, with D unclear. This CDR3 is built from 14 residues. V dropped 2 bases and J dropped 6 bases, with 13 bases sitting between them. Looked up from germline, CDR1 is LGHDT and CDR2 is YNNKEL (reference sequence). CDR3 protein: CASSQKGRSPEAFF. CDR3 sequence (DNA): TGTGCCAGCAGCCAAAAAGGGCGGAGTCCTGAAGCTTTCTTT.

This clonotype was observed at least ten times. The rearrangement joins TRBV7-2 to TRBJ2-3; 9 nucleotides align to TRBD2. This CDR3 spans 16 amino acids. Germline assignment: CDR1 SGHTA and CDR2 FQGNSA. J lost 4 bases, V lost 1 base, and 6 bases had no gene match. The CDR3 is CASSLVSGSGADTQYF. The CDR3 DNA sequence: TGTGCCAGCAGCTTAGTTAGCGGGAGCGGAGCAGATACGCAGTATTTT.

V gene TRBV6-1 combines with J gene TRBJ1-3, with D hard to call. The CDR3 totals 14 residues. Germline CDR1 is MNHNS and CDR2 is SASEGT. V was cut by 3 bases and J by 0 bases, with 6 bases left in between. The CDR3 reads CASSDDYSGNTIYF. CDR3 coding DNA: TGTGCCAGCAGTGACGACTACTCTGGAAACACCATATATTTT.

In its sample, this clonotype was seen many times. This chain joins TRBV7-6 and TRBJ2-7; D is unresolved. The germline gives CDR1 SGHVS, CDR2 FNYEAQ. V lost 0 bases and J lost 2, with 8 bases in between. This CDR3 region has 14 residues. CDR3 amino acids: CASSLASSTYEQYF. The CDR3 region has the DNA TGTGCCAGCAGCTTAGCCAGCTCCACCTACGAGCAGTACTTC.

This clonotype was observed a handful of times. J is TRBJ1-6 and V is TRBV20-1, with TRBD1 identical over 8 bases. CDR3 length: 14 residues. With V trimmed by 2 bases and J by 9 bases, 6 bases remained unmatched. From germline, CDR1 is DFQATT and CDR2 SNEGSKA (reference sequence). The CDR3 region is CSARPGQEISPLHF. The DNA of the CDR3 is TGCAGTGCTAGACCGGGACAGGAAATTTCACCCCTCCACTTT.

This clonotype was seen more than once but under ten times. The chain recombines TRBV11-3 with TRBJ2-3, with D possibly TRBD1 on 6 matching bases. Germline CDR1 SGHNT, CDR2 YENEEA. Trimming took off 1 base at V and 10 bases at J, with 15 bases between the two ends. The CDR3 length is 14 residues. CDR3 coding DNA: TGTGCCAGCAGCTTAGGACGAGGGGCAGGGGCGCAGTATTTT. Encoded protein: CASSLGRGAGAQYF.

At least ten counts were recorded for this clonotype. J is TRBJ2-2 and V is TRBV6-5, with TRBD2 matching over 8 bases. With 5 bases clipped from V and 4 bases from J, the junction kept 6 bases outside the gene matches. Per germline, CDR1 MNHEY and CDR2 SVGAGI. The CDR3 has 15 amino acids. The CDR3 is CASSDSGAPTGELFF. CDR3 nucleotide sequence: TGTGCCAGCAGTGATAGCGGGGCCCCCACCGGGGAGCTGTTTTTT.

This clonotype showed up many times. The V gene is TRBV7-2, the J gene TRBJ2-1; 9 nucleotides match TRBD2. CDR1 SGHTA and CDR2 FQGNSA come from the germline V gene. Trimming at V came to 4 bases and at J to 10 bases, leaving 8 bases not matched to a gene. This CDR3 is built from 14 residues. The CDR3 region is CASSSRLAGDEQFF. In nucleotides, the CDR3 is TGTGCCAGCAGCTCCCGGTTAGCGGGAGACGAGCAGTTCTTC.

V and J are TRBV7-9 and TRBJ1-4; D is unresolved. Germline CDR1 reads SEHNR; CDR2 reads FQNEAQ (reference sequence). The germline V and J ends were trimmed by 4 bases and 1 base, with 7 bases remaining between them. CDR3 length: 14 residues. The CDR3 sequence: CASSYRGTNEKLFF. CDR3 nucleotides: TGTGCCAGCAGCTACAGAGGAACTAATGAAAAACTGTTTTTT.

The sample holds a few counts of this clonotype. The chain combines TRBV10-1 with TRBJ2-7, with 10 bases that match TRBD1. Germline CDR1 is WNHNN and CDR2 is SYGVQD (reference sequence). CDR3 size: 15 residues. V shed 6 bases, J shed 2 bases, and the junction held 7 bases outside the gene matches. The CDR3 here is CASSLGQGVAYEQYF. The CDR3 DNA follows: TGCGCCAGCAGCCTAGGACAGGGGGTTGCCTACGAGCAGTACTTC.

There are a few counts of this clonotype. J is TRBJ2-4 and V is TRBV4-1; no clear D gene. The CDR3 loop spans 12 amino acids. Trimming pared 3 bases from V and 15 bases from J, leaving 15 bases between. Per the germline V gene, CDR1 is MGHRA and CDR2 is YSYEKL. The CDR3 here is CASSQDGVGPYF. As DNA, the CDR3 is TGCGCCAGCAGCCAGGATGGAGTTGGGCCGTACTTC.

This clonotype was detected a few times. V is TRBV7-8 and J is TRBJ2-3; 13 nucleotides match TRBD2. The V segment lost 4 bases and the J segment 3 bases; nucleotides outside the gene matches: 4. Per the germline V gene, CDR1 is SGHVS and CDR2 is FQNEAQ. This CDR3 region has 16 residues. This CDR3 is CASSWTSGGATDTQYF. The CDR3 DNA reads as TGTGCCAGCAGCTGGACTAGCGGGGGAGCTACAGATACGCAGTATTTT.

This clonotype has a handful of counts. The chain joins TRBV7-9 to TRBJ2-3, with D perhaps TRBD1 (6 bases). This CDR3 contains 13 residues. Germline lookup yields CDR1 SEHNR and CDR2 FQNEAQ (reference sequence). V lost 2 bases to trimming and J lost 7 bases, with 10 bases between them. This CDR3 is CASSLLGGHTQYF. The CDR3 DNA reads TGTGCCAGCAGCTTATTAGGGGGACATACGCAGTATTTT.

The chain carries TRBV19 and TRBJ2-1, with 7 bases aligning to TRBD2. Trimming cost V 3 bases and J 4 bases; bases outside gene matches: 15. The CDR3 spans 18 residues. CDR1 is LNHDA and CDR2 is SQIVND in the germline V gene (reference sequence). CDR3 nucleotide sequence: TGTGCCAGTAGTATTGGAGGGAGGGTGGTAAGCAGTTACAATGAGCAGTTCTTC. Protein: CASSIGGRVVSSYNEQFF.

The rearrangement joins TRBV6-2 or TRBV6-3 to TRBJ2-5; D might be TRBD2 (6 bases). The germline CDR1 and CDR2 sequences are MNHEY and SVGEGT. This CDR3 region has 12 residues. V lost 6 bases, J lost 7 bases, and 12 bases lay in between. CDR3 region: CASRRGDGTQYF. For the CDR3, the DNA is TGTGCCAGCAGGCGCGGGGACGGGACCCAGTACTTC.

This chain uses TRBV12-3 or TRBV12-4 with TRBJ1-4; no firm D call. The ends were cut back, 3 bases at V and 7 bases at J, with 6 bases in the middle. The length of the CDR3 is 12 residues. The CDR3, as DNA: TGTGCCAGCAGTTTTGGTGGTGAAAAACTGTTTTTT. Translated, it gives CASSFGGEKLFF.

This clonotype came up many times. The chain recombines TRBV4-1 with TRBJ2-5; D uncertain. This CDR3 is 12 amino acids long. V lost 5 bases and J lost 0, with 4 bases in between. Germline V lookup: CDR1 MGHRA, CDR2 YSYEKL. CDR3 sequence: CASSANQETQYF. The CDR3 DNA sequence: TGCGCCAGCAGCGCGAACCAAGAGACCCAGTACTTC.

This clonotype was seen at least ten times. This chain connects TRBV6-2 or TRBV6-3 to TRBJ1-1, with D hard to call. The CDR3 is made up of 15 amino acids. The germline V and J ends were trimmed by 2 bases and 0 bases, with 10 bases remaining between them. From germline, CDR1 is MNHEY and CDR2 SVGEGT. Here the CDR3 DNA reads TGTGCCAGCAGTTACGTTGGCGCTTTGAACACTGAAGCTTTCTTT. Translated, it gives CASSYVGALNTEAFF.

This clonotype was seen only a few times. V is TRBV6-1 and J is TRBJ2-7; 8 bases agree with TRBD2. Germline-derived CDR1 and CDR2 are MNHNS and SASEGT. The V segment lost 3 bases and the J segment 2 bases; nucleotides outside the gene matches: 6. The CDR3 totals 15 residues. CDR3 protein: CASSDFGRGAYEQYF. In DNA, the CDR3 is TGTGCCAGCAGTGATTTTGGGCGGGGGGCCTACGAGCAGTACTTC.

The rearrangement uses TRBV7-2 and TRBJ2-7, with D perhaps matching TRBD2 (6 bases). The V end lost 5 bases, the J end lost 2 bases, and 10 bases lay between the germline ends. CDR1 is SGHTA, CDR2 FQGNSA, per germline. The CDR3 is made up of 13 amino acids. The chain's CDR3 is CASSPGSTYEQYF. The CDR3, as DNA: TGTGCCAGCAGCCCCGGGAGTACCTACGAGCAGTACTTC. The entire variable domain, with the rest obtained from reference TRBV7-2 and TRBJ2-7, is as follows: GAGVSQSPSNKVTEKGKDVELRCDPISGHTALYWYRQSLGQGLEFLIYFQGNSAPDKSGLPSDRFSAERTGGSVSTLTIQRTQQEDSAVYLCASSPGSTYEQYFGPGTRLTVT.